This T cell receptor (beta chain) was sequenced during a study of cytomegalovirus exposure and HLA in healthy donors. The study, taken as a whole, reports: Later on, an analysis tied about 17,000 TCR beta sequences to HLA alleles at 0.05 false discovery rate. Per a prior analysis, the majority of TCR beta V segments were productive roughly 87% or roughly 30% of the time.

With respect to this clone: Its antigen is unknown.

The V end was cut by 3 bases, the J end by 4 bases, with 18 bases between. The CDR3 has 16 amino acids. 60 Vbeta and 13 Jbeta primers were used in PCR. Generated by immunoSEQ multiplex PCR, the TCRdb table keeps only in-frame clones and is missing some. The sample has 110,000 or so clones, 70% to 85% seen once. This TCR derives from a man aged 50 to 60 in good health and CMV-seropositive. The chain is built from TRBV23-1 and TRBJ2-5; D ambiguous. TRBV23-1 is known as an ORF, though its function is uncertain. The sequencing sample was made of PBMCs. The CDR3 loop is CASSHCRQTCGETQYF. CDR3 DNA: TGCGCCAGCAGTCACTGCAGACAAACATGTGGAGAGACCCAGTACTTC.